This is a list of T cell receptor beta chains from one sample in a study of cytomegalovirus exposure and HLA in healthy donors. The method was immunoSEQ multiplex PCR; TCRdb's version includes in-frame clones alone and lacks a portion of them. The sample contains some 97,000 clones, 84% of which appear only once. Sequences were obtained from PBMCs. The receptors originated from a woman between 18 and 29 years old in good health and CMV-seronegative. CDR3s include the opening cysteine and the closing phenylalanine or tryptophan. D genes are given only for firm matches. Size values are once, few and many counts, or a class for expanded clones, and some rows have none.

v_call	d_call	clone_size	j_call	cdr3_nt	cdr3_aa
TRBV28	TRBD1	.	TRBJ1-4	TGTGCCAGCAGTTTGGGACAGATTCGTGAAAAACTGTTTTTT	CASSLGQIREKLFF
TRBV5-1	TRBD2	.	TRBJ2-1	TGCGCCAGCAGCCAAACCGGGACTAGTATCGATGAGCAGTTCTTC	CASSQTGTSIDEQFF
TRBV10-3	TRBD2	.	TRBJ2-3	TGTGCCATCAGTGAGTGGCCTAGCGGTAGTGGAGATACGCAGTATTTT	CAISEWPSGSGDTQYF
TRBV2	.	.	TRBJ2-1	TGTGCCAGCAGTCTCAGATTTGGCAATGAGCAGTTCTTC	CASSLRFGNEQFF
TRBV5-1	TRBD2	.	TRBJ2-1	TGCGCCAGCAGCTATACTAGCGAAAGTTACAATGAGCAGTTCTTC	CASSYTSESYNEQFF
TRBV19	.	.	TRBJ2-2	TGTGCCAGTAGTTCGGTGAACACCGGGGAGCTGTTTTTT	CASSSVNTGELFF
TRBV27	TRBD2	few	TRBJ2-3	TGTGCCAGCAGTCTACTAGCGTACCTCCGGGATACGCAGTATTTT	CASSLLAYLRDTQYF
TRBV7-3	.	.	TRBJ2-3	TGTGCCAGCAGCTTCCTGGGACTCACAGATACGCAGTATTTT	CASSFLGLTDTQYF
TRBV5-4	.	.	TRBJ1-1	TGTGCCAGCAGCTACCACGAGGGGCGGGGGAACACTGAAGCTTTCTTT	CASSYHEGRGNTEAFF
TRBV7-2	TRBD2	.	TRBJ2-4	TGTGCCAGCAGCCCACCTCGCGGGGGGGCCGGCCAAAACATTCAGTACTTC	CASSPPRGGAGQNIQYF
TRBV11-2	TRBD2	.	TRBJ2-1	TGTGCCAGCAGCCTAGGGACTAGCGGGAGGGATGAGCAGTTCTTC	CASSLGTSGRDEQFF
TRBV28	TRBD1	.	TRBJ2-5	TGTGCCAGCAGTTTTAAATGGACAGGGGATCAAGAGACCCAGTACTTC	CASSFKWTGDQETQYF
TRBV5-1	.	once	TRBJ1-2	TGCGCCAGCAGAGTAAGTGAGACAGTCAACTATGGCTACACCTTC	CASRVSETVNYGYTF
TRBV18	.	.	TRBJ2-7	TGTGCCAGCTCACCAAGAAGGGAGTCCTACGAGCAGTACTTC	CASSPRRESYEQYF
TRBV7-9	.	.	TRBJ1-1	TGTTCCAGCTTTGGACAGAACACTGAAGCTTTCTTT	CSSFGQNTEAFF
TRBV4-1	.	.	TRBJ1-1	TGCGCCAGCAGCCAAGGGACACAGGGAAGGGCTTTCTTT	CASSQGTQGRAFF
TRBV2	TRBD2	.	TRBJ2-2	TGTGCCAGCAATGGAGCGGGGGGGAACACCGGGGAGCTGTTTTTT	CASNGAGGNTGELFF
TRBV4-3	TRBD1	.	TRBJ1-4	TGCGCCAGCAGCCAAGGGGTTGACAGGGTATCAGAAAAACTGTTTTTT	CASSQGVDRVSEKLFF
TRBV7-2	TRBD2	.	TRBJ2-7	TGTGCCAGCACTAGCGGGGGGGCCTACGAGCAGTACTTC	CASTSGGAYEQYF
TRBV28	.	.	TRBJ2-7	TGTGCCACCAAAGTCCGGGACACATACTACGAGCAGTACTTC	CATKVRDTYYEQYF
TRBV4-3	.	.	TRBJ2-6	TGCGCCAGCAGCCAAGAATTCGGGAATGGGGCCAACGTCCTGACTTTC	CASSQEFGNGANVLTF
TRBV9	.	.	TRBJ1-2	TGTGCCAGCAGCGTTCAGGCCAACTATGGCTACACCTTC	CASSVQANYGYTF
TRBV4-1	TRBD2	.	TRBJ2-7	TGCGCCAGCAGCCAGGAGCGGGGGGCATGGTACGAGCAGTACTTC	CASSQERGAWYEQYF